Listed below are T cell receptor beta chains from one sample, sequenced in a study of T cell responses to AZD1222 COVID-19 vaccine. Assay: immunoSEQ multiplex PCR; the TCRdb copy retains only in-frame clones and omits some. The sample yields more than 110,000 clones, roughly 89% seen once. Sequenced here: peripheral blood, sampled on day 0 of AZD1222 vaccination. Every receptor here comes from an adult in good health. Both conserved end residues are part of each CDR3. The D gene is left open where the match is weak. Clone size is stated in some rows and not others, as once, few, many or a class when expanded.

v_gene	j_gene	abundance	d_gene	CDR3aa	CDR3nt
TRBV7-9	TRBJ1-2	-	-	CASSPRGTPLWYGYTF	TGTGCCAGCAGCCCTCGGGGGACCCCTCTCTGGTATGGCTACACCTTC
TRBV6-5	TRBJ2-1	-	TRBD1	CASSPRDRGGNEQFF	TGTGCCAGCAGTCCCCGGGACAGGGGTGGGAATGAGCAGTTCTTC
TRBV11-3	TRBJ1-1	-	-	CASSLLSANTEAFF	TGTGCCAGCAGCTTATTATCAGCGAACACTGAAGCTTTCTTT
TRBV7-9	TRBJ1-2	few	-	CASSLGGANSGYGYTF	TGTGCCAGCAGCTTAGGGGGGGCCAACTCTGGCTATGGCTACACCTTC
TRBV7-2	TRBJ1-2	-	-	CASSPLTGSYGYTF	TGTGCCAGCAGCCCCCTCACAGGGAGCTATGGCTACACCTTC
TRBV27	TRBJ2-5	-	-	CASSLTRSWETQYF	TGTGCCAGCAGTCTGACTAGATCCTGGGAGACCCAGTACTTC
TRBV28	TRBJ2-7	-	-	CASSLYAGIYEQYF	TGTGCCAGCAGTTTATACGCAGGGATATACGAGCAGTACTTC
TRBV15	TRBJ1-3	-	-	CATSRDYGDRNTIYF	TGTGCCACCAGCAGAGATTACGGGGACCGAAACACCATATATTTT
TRBV12-5	TRBJ1-1	-	TRBD1	CASGLDRGLLLDTEAFF	TGTGCTAGTGGTTTGGACAGGGGGCTTTTATTGGACACTGAAGCTTTCTTT
TRBV27	TRBJ2-5	-	-	CASSLSSQETQYF	TGTGCCAGCAGTTTGTCTAGCCAAGAGACCCAGTACTTC
TRBV4-3	TRBJ1-3	-	-	CASSQDYPPDSGNTIYF	TGCGCCAGCAGCCAAGATTACCCCCCGGACTCTGGAAACACCATATATTTT
TRBV10-3	TRBJ2-1	-	-	CAISSPGKTNEQFF	TGTGCCATCAGTTCACCAGGCAAAACCAATGAGCAGTTCTTC
TRBV19	TRBJ2-5	once	-	CASSFGQLQETQYF	TGTGCCAGTAGTTTTGGACAGCTCCAAGAGACCCAGTACTTC
TRBV5-4	TRBJ1-6	-	-	CASSFRSGGSSPLHF	TGTGCCAGCAGCTTTAGATCGGGGGGCAGTTCACCCCTCCACTTT
TRBV4-2	TRBJ2-1	-	TRBD2	CASSQDIGLAGGGGYNEQFF	TGTGCCAGCAGCCAAGATATTGGACTAGCGGGAGGGGGGGGTTACAATGAGCAGTTCTTC
TRBV11-1	TRBJ1-1	-	TRBD1	CASSSRGGGLGAFF	TGTGCCAGCAGCTCACGTGGAGGGGGCCTTGGAGCTTTCTTT
TRBV5-3	TRBJ2-7	-	-	CARRQLYEQYF	TGTGCCAGAAGACAGCTTTACGAGCAGTACTTC
TRBV5-4	TRBJ1-2	-	-	CASSLEQVDYGYTF	TGTGCCAGCAGCTTGGAACAAGTAGACTATGGCTACACCTTC
TRBV19	TRBJ2-2	-	TRBD1	CASSLQGAPGELFF	TGTGCCAGTAGTCTCCAGGGGGCCCCCGGGGAGCTGTTTTTT
TRBV7-2	TRBJ2-3	-	-	CASSLSLGGSPDTQYF	TGTGCCAGCAGCTTATCGCTCGGAGGGAGCCCCGATACGCAGTATTTT
TRBV5-1	TRBJ2-7	-	-	CASSPLGGPSYEQYF	TGCGCCAGCAGCCCGCTCGGCGGCCCCTCCTACGAGCAGTACTTC
TRBV6-2/TRBV6-3	TRBJ1-2	-	-	CASSPGRFYGYTF	TGTGCCAGCAGTCCGGGACGGTTCTATGGCTACACCTTC
TRBV5-1	TRBJ2-1	few	TRBD2	CASSPTSGRYNEQFF	TGCGCCAGCAGCCCGACTAGCGGGAGGTACAATGAGCAGTTCTTC
TRBV24-1	TRBJ2-5	-	-	CATSDSGLQETQYF	TGTGCCACCAGTGATTCGGGTCTCCAAGAGACCCAGTACTTC
TRBV10-3	TRBJ1-5	-	TRBD1	CAISGDRGNQPQHF	TGTGCCATCAGTGGGGACAGGGGCAATCAGCCCCAGCATTTT
TRBV29-1	TRBJ2-5	-	-	CSAVHIYQETQYF	TGCAGCGCCGTACACATTTACCAAGAGACCCAGTACTTC
TRBV5-1	TRBJ2-2	-	-	CASSPSGEANTGELFF	TGCGCCAGCAGCCCGTCGGGGGAGGCGAACACCGGGGAGCTGTTTTTT
TRBV9	TRBJ1-3	-	-	CASSVAGPPVKGNTIYF	TGTGCCAGCAGCGTAGCTGGGCCCCCGGTTAAAGGAAACACCATATATTTT
TRBV9	TRBJ2-2	once	TRBD2	CASSPRLAGYTGELFF	TGTGCCAGCAGCCCGAGACTAGCGGGCTACACCGGGGAGCTGTTTTTT
TRBV7-2	TRBJ1-2	few	TRBD1	CASSPGRGQGGYTF	TGTGCCAGCAGCCCCGGGAGGGGGCAGGGTGGCTACACCTTC
TRBV24-1	TRBJ2-5	once	TRBD1	CATRETGEETQYF	TGTGCCACCAGGGAAACAGGGGAAGAGACCCAGTACTTC
TRBV10-3	TRBJ2-7	-	TRBD2	CAISVRGLAGDEQYF	TGTGCCATCAGTGTCCGGGGACTAGCGGGAGACGAGCAGTACTTC
TRBV5-1	TRBJ2-2	-	TRBD1	CASSQSGGWNTGELFF	TGCGCCAGCAGCCAATCAGGGGGCTGGAACACCGGGGAGCTGTTTTTT
TRBV3-1/TRBV3-2	TRBJ1-6	-	-	CASSALRGNSPLHF	TGTGCCAGCAGCGCGCTCCGGGGCAACTCACCCCTCCACTTT
TRBV18	TRBJ2-7	-	-	CASSPPISGTYYEQYF	TGTGCCAGCTCACCACCAATTTCAGGGACTTACTACGAGCAGTACTTC
TRBV24-1	TRBJ2-2	-	TRBD1	CATSDRQGGAGELFF	TGTGCCACCAGTGACCGACAGGGGGGGGCCGGGGAGCTGTTTTTT
TRBV5-6	TRBJ1-6	-	-	CASSLLQSSYNSPLHF	TGTGCCAGCAGCTTGTTACAGTCCTCCTATAATTCACCCCTCCACTTT
TRBV27	TRBJ1-1	-	TRBD1	CASMDRLNTEAFF	TGTGCCAGCATGGACAGGTTGAACACTGAAGCTTTCTTT
TRBV28	TRBJ1-5	-	-	CASSSDVRGSNQPQHF	TGTGCCAGCAGTTCAGACGTGAGGGGGAGCAATCAGCCCCAGCATTTT
TRBV5-1	TRBJ2-7	-	-	CASSLGGDRDYEQYF	TGCGCCAGCAGCTTGGGTGGGGACCGAGACTACGAGCAGTACTTC
TRBV30	TRBJ2-3	once	TRBD2	CAWSLRWASGNTDTQYF	TGTGCCTGGAGTTTAAGGTGGGCTAGCGGTAACACAGATACGCAGTATTTT
TRBV19	TRBJ2-2	once	-	CASKGAGGELFF	TGTGCCAGCAAAGGCGCTGGGGGGGAGCTGTTTTTT
TRBV9	TRBJ2-5	-	TRBD1	CASSARRLQGMKETQYF	TGTGCCAGCAGCGCCCGCCGTTTACAGGGGATGAAAGAGACCCAGTACTTC
TRBV27	TRBJ2-1	-	TRBD2	CATGFNSGSGEQFF	TGTGCCACCGGGTTTAATAGCGGGAGTGGTGAGCAGTTCTTC
TRBV15	TRBJ1-2	-	-	CATSSRGIGYTF	TGTGCCACCTCTAGCCGGGGCATCGGCTACACCTTC
TRBV28	TRBJ1-2	-	-	CASSFTGNYGYTF	TGCGCCAGCAGTTTTACAGGGAACTATGGCTACACCTTC
TRBV7-3	TRBJ1-1	-	-	CASSHKDGTEAFF	TGTGCCAGCAGCCACAAGGACGGGACTGAAGCTTTCTTT
TRBV27	TRBJ2-5	-	TRBD1	CASATGTGSLQETQYF	TGTGCCAGCGCAACCGGGACAGGTAGTTTACAAGAGACCCAGTACTTC
TRBV5-1	TRBJ1-1	-	-	CASSKRTGGDTEAFF	TGCGCCAGCAGCAAACGGACCGGAGGAGACACTGAAGCTTTCTTT
TRBV2	TRBJ2-5	few	TRBD2	CASREGTSGPQETQYF	TGTGCCAGCAGAGAGGGGACTAGCGGACCCCAAGAGACCCAGTACTTC
TRBV5-1	TRBJ1-5	-	TRBD1	CASSRQGEEPQHF	TGCGCCAGCAGCCGACAGGGTGAGGAGCCCCAGCATTTT
TRBV18	TRBJ1-2	-	-	CASSLDGSLYGYTF	TGTGCCAGCTCATTGGACGGGTCCTTGTATGGCTACACCTTC
TRBV7-3	TRBJ2-5	-	TRBD2	CASSLGSSGIYLGETQYF	TGTGCCAGCAGCTTAGGGTCTAGCGGGATTTATTTAGGGGAGACCCAGTACTTC